Presented here are 21 T cell receptor beta chains from one specimen sequenced in a study of vaccination and CD4 T cells after COVID-19 (dated by TCRdb to 2021 to 2024). For these receptors, no antigen is known. The treatment or condition label corresponds to: approximately 9-day PBMC culture with coronavirus spike peptide pools or control peptides (ViraFEST assay). The library was prepared using PCR. The reads were generated on an Illumina iSeq 100. DNA from cultured CD4+ T cells underwent TCR sequencing with the Oncomine TCR Beta short-read assay at the Johns Hopkins FTIC core. Using fastp at Q25 and MiXCR, TCRdb reprocessed the public reads and kept productive beta chains. Entries that share a CDR3 protein sequence are merged under the most common genes and DNA. Across this sample there are 11,000 to 15,000 distinct CDR3 sequences, with nearly 75% seen only once. The ten largest clones add up to roughly a tenth of the sample.

Sequenced: CD4+ T cells from blood, cultured in vitro. The source of these receptors is a human donor who had recovered from COVID-19.

This clonotype was counted a single time. A much larger clone lies a single base off, so this may be a read error. No conserved phenylalanine or tryptophan is present at the end of the CDR3, so a read error is the likely explanation. V usage is TRBV28 and J usage is TRBJ2-7; tentatively, D is TRBD1 or TRBD2 (5 bases each). This CDR3 is built from 15 residues. Trimming cost V 2 bases and J 4 bases, with 15 bases left between them. Per the germline V gene, CDR1 is MDHEN and CDR2 is SYDVKM. CDR3 amino acids: CASSLGGQGGYEQYL. The CDR3 nucleotides are TGTGCCAGCAGTTTAGGGGGTCAGGGTGGGTACGAGCAGTACCTC.

The V call is TRBV20-1, the J call TRBJ1-3; possibly TRBD1 for D (5 bases). This CDR3 has 12 residues. In germline, CDR1 is DFQATT, CDR2 SNEGSKA (reference sequence). V lost 3 bases and J 2 bases, leaving 5 bases between the germline ends. Written as DNA, the CDR3 is TGCAGTGCTAGGGGACCTGGAAACACCATATATTTT. The encoded protein is CSARGPGNTIYF.

V and J are TRBV27 and TRBJ2-6; possibly TRBD1 for D (6 bases). There are 17 residues in the CDR3. V gave up 5 bases and J gave up 2 bases, with 16 bases separating them. CDR1 and CDR2 (germline): MNHEY, SMNVEV (reference sequence). The CDR3 spells CASSSPGGWAGANVLTF. The CDR3 nucleotides are TGTGCCAGCAGTAGCCCTGGGGGCTGGGCTGGGGCCAACGTCCTGACTTTC. The full variable domain, with the rest looked up from reference TRBV27 and TRBJ2-6, is EAQVTQNPRYLITVTGKKLTVTCSQNMNHEYMSWYRQDPGLGLRQIYYSMNVEVTDKGDVPEGYKVSRKEKRNFPLILESPSPNQTSLYFCASSSPGGWAGANVLTFGAGSRLTVL.

This clonotype was picked up a small number of times. The chain joins TRBV7-8 to TRBJ1-5; TRBD1 might be the D (5 bases). Per germline, CDR1 SGHVS and CDR2 FQNEAQ. The CDR3 has 18 amino acids. V dropped 0 bases and J dropped 0 bases, with 15 bases sitting between them. CDR3 amino acids: CASSLAQGLSYSNQPQHF. As DNA, the CDR3 is TGTGCCAGCAGCTTAGCGCAGGGACTATCCTATAGCAATCAGCCCCAGCATTTT.

This clonotype was found once. The chain couples TRBV24-1 to TRBJ1-2; no firm D call. The CDR3 runs 17 residues. Germline CDR1 reads KGHDR; CDR2 reads SFDVKD. Deletions cut 5 bases from V and 3 bases from J, with 21 bases between. CDR3 residues: CATSGKRNPQSHYGYTF. CDR3 bases: TGTGCCACCAGTGGCAAGCGAAACCCACAATCTCACTATGGCTACACCTTC.

This clonotype has only a few counts. V and J are TRBV7-2 and TRBJ1-1; TRBD1 matches 8 bases. V shed 2 bases and J 1 base; nucleotides not matched to a gene: 0. This CDR3 has 14 residues. Germline-derived CDR1 and CDR2 are SGHTA and FQGNSA. The CDR3 DNA is TGTGCCAGCAGCTTACAGGGGGCGAACACTGAAGCTTTCTTT. Protein product: CASSLQGANTEAFF.

The rearrangement links TRBV6-1 to TRBJ2-7; TRBD2 is a possible D gene (6 bases). Looked up from germline, CDR1 is MNHNS and CDR2 is SASEGT. Trimming took off 6 bases at V and 6 bases at J, with 12 bases between the two ends. The length of the CDR3 is 12 residues. This CDR3 is CASRRIGGEQYF. The CDR3 DNA follows: TGTGCCAGCAGACGAATCGGGGGCGAGCAGTACTTC.

This clonotype was seen a handful of times. V and J are TRBV12-3 or TRBV12-4 and TRBJ2-5, with D unresolved. The CDR3 extends over 17 amino acids. V shed 2 bases and J shed 4 bases, with 20 bases lying between them. CDR3 sequence (DNA): TGTGCCAGCAGTTTAAGCCTCAATGCTTTGGACCGAGAGACCCAGTACTTC. Residues: CASSLSLNALDRETQYF.

This clonotype was detected a few times. V and J are TRBV6-1 and TRBJ2-5; tentative D call: TRBD1 (6 bases). There are 14 residues in the CDR3. Per the germline V gene, CDR1 is MNHNS and CDR2 is SASEGT. Trimming removed 4 bases from V and 2 bases from J, with 11 bases in between. CDR3 bases: TGTGCCAGCAGTGCCTTCGGGACACAAGAGACCCAGTACTTC. Translated, it gives CASSAFGTQETQYF.

There are a few counts of this clonotype. The chain is built from TRBV24-1 and TRBJ1-2; tentative D call: TRBD1 (6 bases). CDR1 KGHDR and CDR2 SFDVKD come from the germline V gene. Trimming pared 4 bases from V and 6 bases from J, leaving 17 bases between. The CDR3 has 15 residues. The CDR3: CATSETNGQTHGYTF. DNA of the CDR3: TGTGCCACCAGTGAAACTAACGGACAGACTCATGGCTACACCTTC.

CDR3 loop: CASSEDRVRETQYF. The DNA of the CDR3 is TGTGCCAGTAGTGAAGACAGGGTCAGAGAGACCCAGTACTTC. This chain uses TRBV19 with TRBJ2-5; 7 bases are shared with TRBD1. The CDR3 contains 14 residues. V lost 5 bases and J lost 4; bases outside the gene matches: 7. CDR1 and CDR2 from the germline V gene are LNHDA and SQIVND (reference sequence). The full variable domain, rest sourced from reference TRBV19 and TRBJ2-5, is DGGITQSPKYLFRKEGQNVTLSCEQNLNHDAMYWYRQDPGQGLRLIYYSQIVNDFQKGDIAEGYSVSREKKESFPLTVTSAQKNPTAFYLCASSEDRVRETQYFGPGTRLLVL.

The V gene is TRBV6-5, the J gene TRBJ1-1; D unclear. Per germline, CDR1 MNHEY and CDR2 SVGAGI. The V and J ends lost 1 base and 2 bases respectively, with 5 bases between them. The CDR3 consists of 13 residues. The CDR3 sequence: CASSYFRNTEAFF. The DNA for the CDR3 is TGTGCCAGCAGTTACTTCAGAAACACTGAAGCTTTCTTT.

The CDR3 here is CASSQLTGGDTQYF. The CDR3 nucleotides read TGTGCCAGCAGCCAACTGACAGGGGGTGATACGCAGTATTTT. V and J are TRBV3-1 and TRBJ2-3, with 9 positions matching TRBD1. V was pared by 2 bases and J by 6 bases, with 3 bases of the junction left unmatched. This CDR3 has 14 amino acids. CDR1 LGHDT and CDR2 YNNKEL come from the germline V gene (reference sequence).

The J gene is TRBJ2-5, the V gene TRBV24-1; 8 bases fit TRBD1. Germline V gene sequence: CDR1 KGHDR, CDR2 SFDVKD. Losses at the gene ends were 7 bases for V and 2 bases for J; bases not matched to a gene: 8. This CDR3 is 15 amino acids long. CDR3 residues: CATSPGTGPQETQYF. The CDR3 region has the DNA TGTGCCACCAGCCCCGGGACAGGACCACAAGAGACCCAGTACTTC.

The chain combines TRBV6-5 with TRBJ2-1; a possible D gene is TRBD2 (5 bases). CDR1 and CDR2 from the germline V gene are MNHEY and SVGAGI. The CDR3 has 15 residues. Trimming left V 2 bases short and J 3 bases short, with 11 bases between. CDR3: CASSYRGVGYNEQFF. CDR3 nucleotides: TGTGCCAGCAGTTACCGGGGAGTAGGCTACAATGAGCAGTTCTTC.

V and J are TRBV28 and TRBJ2-6, with D unclear. This CDR3 contains 15 residues. CDR1 MDHEN and CDR2 SYDVKM come from the germline V gene. V lost 5 bases and J lost 0, with 8 bases in between. CDR3 residues: CASSPNRSGANVLTF. CDR3 DNA: TGTGCCAGCAGTCCTAACCGCTCTGGGGCCAACGTCCTGACTTTC.

The chain is built from TRBV10-3 and TRBJ2-2; D unresolved. Trimming pared 4 bases from V and 8 bases from J, leaving 11 bases between. Germline CDR1 is ENHRY and CDR2 is SYGVKD. The CDR3 contains 13 residues. The CDR3 nucleotides are TGTGCCATCAGTGTGTCCTCTCCGGGGGAGCTGTTTTTT. It is translated as CAISVSSPGELFF.

This chain links TRBV6-5 with TRBJ1-1; D possibly corresponds to TRBD1 (5 bases). The V and J ends lost 0 bases and 6 bases respectively, with 8 bases between them. This CDR3 has 13 amino acids. The germline V gene encodes CDR1 MNHEY and CDR2 SVGAGI. The CDR3 DNA is TGTGCCAGCAGTTACTCGACGACAGCTGAAGCTTTCTTT. Amino acids: CASSYSTTAEAFF.

The chain links TRBV21-1 to TRBJ2-1; no check of the table's D call, TRBD1, against the DNA was made. TRBV21-1 is a known pseudogene. The CDR3 totals 12 residues. Here the CDR3 DNA reads TGTGCCAGCAGCAAAGTCGGGACAGAGCAGTTCTTC. It specifies CASSKVGTEQFF.

The chain employs TRBV6-1 and TRBJ2-2; TRBD1 agrees at 7 bases. The length of the CDR3 is 15 residues. The ends lost 5 bases at V and 7 bases at J; junction bases unmatched: 10. Germline V gene lookup returns CDR1 MNHNS and CDR2 SASEGT. Written as DNA, the CDR3 is TGTGCCAGCAGTCCTCCGGGACAGTGGGGCGGGGAGCTGTTTTTT. Protein product: CASSPPGQWGGELFF.

This CDR3 is CASSEIRGYTF. The CDR3 DNA follows: TGTGCCAGCAGTGAAATCCGTGGCTACACCTTC. The J gene is TRBJ1-2, the V gene TRBV2; D gene uncertain. Germline lookup yields CDR1 SNHLY and CDR2 FYNNEI. The ends were cut back, 2 bases at V and 7 bases at J, with 5 bases in the middle. CDR3 length: 11 amino acids.